The rows below give T cell receptor beta chains drawn from one sample of a study of cytomegalovirus exposure and HLA in healthy donors. The repertoire was sequenced with immunoSEQ multiplex PCR; TCRdb's copy has only in-frame clones and lacks some. The sample has approximately 100,000 clones; 65% to 80% are singletons. The sequencing sample was made of PBMCs. The source of these receptors is a woman aged 40 to 49 in good health and CMV-seronegative. CDR3s leave out the opening cysteine and the closing phenylalanine or tryptophan.

v_call	cdr3_length	cdr3_aa
TRBV5-1	13	ASSLGQGLQETQY
TRBV5-5	14	ASSLAGAGGTDTQY
TRBV19	18	ASSPGGSGTSGSNYNEQF
TRBV4-3	11	ASSTDRGTEAF
TRBV6-1	12	ASTPRGSSYEQY
TRBV27	13	ASSPPGQRTDTQY
TRBV7-2	13	ASSLRLDSTDTQY
TRBV29-1	10	SVRETGDGYT
TRBV30	12	AWSLGQADYGYT
TRBV28	15	ASSSLSTGVSNQPQH
TRBV11-2	14	ASSLGAGSNTGELF
TRBV18	12	ASSPLRGGPEAF
TRBV9	12	ASSVEGVPNEQF
TRBV5-1	12	ASSRGDLEETQY
TRBV6-1	14	ASSEVQGDSNQPQH
TRBV28	14	ASSPPQTGSGSPLH
TRBV4-2	13	ASSQDGGGYNEQF
TRBV30	11	AWSRDRVYEQY
TRBV7-2	12	ASRSGLNTGELF
TRBV5-6	14	ASSLITGTGADTQY
TRBV2	12	ASSLGQGGETQY
TRBV27	13	ASSFLAGGLGELF
TRBV27	12	ASSLTSEGYEQY
TRBV5-6	14	ASSLGSGFNTGELF
TRBV7-2	14	ASSPRTGGNTGELF
TRBV19	12	ASRGVKMNTEAF
TRBV7-9	14	ASSWGDDPDSSPLH
TRBV29-1	9	KTGGPGGYT
TRBV28	13	ASSLQGWATGELF
TRBV28	12	ASSSPGLGGTQY
TRBV30	14	AWSVGDRRGNVPAF
TRBV19	12	ASSMGPPGDTQY
TRBV10-2	11	ASSTGGGYEQY
TRBV6-6	10	ATRGSGYEQY
TRBV5-4	13	ASSLVGRSNYGYT
TRBV5-1	11	ASSPGRLYGYT
TRBV5-4	12	ASSRGYTNTEAF
TRBV6-5	12	ASSWTSSSYEQY
TRBV2	10	ASSSSTDTQY
TRBV30	13	AWTDLQGVNYGYT
TRBV10-1	9	ASSSAYEQY